Listed here are 30 T cell receptor beta chains from one sample, sequenced in a study of blood T cell repertoires in COVID-19. Sequencing was performed with immunoSEQ multiplex PCR; in TCRdb, only in-frame clones are kept and a portion is missing. This repertoire shows over 110,000 clones, 65% to 80% found once; its top ten account for 10% to 15%. Sequencing input: peripheral blood. All receptors derive from a man older than 75 with acute or convalescent COVID-19.

The chain couples TRBV12-3 or TRBV12-4 to TRBJ1-3, with D maybe TRBD1 (6 bases). Deletions cut 1 base from V and 14 bases from J, with 15 bases between. This CDR3 region has 13 residues. The DNA for the CDR3 is TGTGCCAGCAGTTTAGGGGTCGGGACACCTCTATATTTT. It codes for CASSLGVGTPLYF.

CDR3 sequence: CASPPPGKEVTDTQYF. The CDR3 bases are TGTGCCAGCCCCCCTCCGGGGAAAGAGGTCACAGATACGCAGTATTTT. The V call is TRBV28, the J call TRBJ2-3; D possibly corresponds to TRBD2 (5 bases). The V gene lost 8 bases and the J gene lost 2 bases, with 20 bases spanning the gap. CDR1 MDHEN and CDR2 SYDVKM come from the germline V gene. This CDR3 is 16 amino acids long.

V gene TRBV9 combines with J gene TRBJ2-3, with D possibly TRBD2 on 6 matching bases. This CDR3 spans 15 amino acids. CDR1 and CDR2 from the germline V gene are SGDLS and YYNGEE. Trimming pared 2 bases from V and 0 bases from J, leaving 10 bases between. In DNA form, the CDR3 reads TGTGCCAGCAGCGTGGGGGGTTCGAGCACAGATACGCAGTATTTT. This sequence encodes CASSVGGSSTDTQYF.

The gene calls are TRBV10-2 and TRBJ1-1; 10 positions match TRBD1. Germline CDR1 WSHSY, CDR2 SAAADI. V lost 6 bases, J lost 4 bases, and 5 bases stayed unmatched. The CDR3 extends over 14 amino acids. In DNA, the CDR3 is TGCGCCAGCAGCCGACAGGGGGCGAGCACTGAAGCTTTCTTT. It yields the protein CASSRQGASTEAFF.

The J gene is TRBJ2-2, the V gene TRBV3-1 (or the pseudogene TRBV3-2), with unresolved D. Trimming took off 8 bases at V and 0 bases at J, with 10 bases between the two ends. This CDR3 is built from 14 residues. Germline V CDR1 and CDR2: LGHDT, YNNKEL (reference sequence). DNA of the CDR3: TGTGCCAGCCGCGTCGGTACGAACACCGGGGAGCTGTTTTTT. It is translated as CASRVGTNTGELFF.

The CDR3, as DNA: TGTGCCAGCAGTGACGGCGAGCAGTACTTC. This encodes CASSDGEQYF. The rearrangement uses TRBV2 and TRBJ2-7; D is undetermined. CDR3 length equals 10 residues. Trimming took 3 bases from V and 6 from J, leaving 3 bases between them. Germline CDR1 reads SNHLY; CDR2 reads FYNNEI.

The chain is built from TRBV5-1 and TRBJ2-1; D is perhaps TRBD2 (5 bases). Trimming removed 4 bases from V and 0 bases from J, with 11 bases in between. The germline V gene has CDR1 SGHRS and CDR2 YFSETQ. CDR3 length equals 15 residues. The DNA of the CDR3 is TGCGCCAGCAGCCGGGGATTTAGCTCCTACAATGAGCAGTTCTTC. Residues: CASSRGFSSYNEQFF.

This clone was observed a handful of times. This sequence joins TRBV3-1 (or the pseudogene TRBV3-2) and TRBJ1-6; D possibly corresponds to TRBD1 (5 bases). The CDR3 length is 14 residues. Germline assignment: CDR1 LGHDT and CDR2 YNNKEL (reference sequence). The ends were cut back, 0 bases at V and 7 bases at J, with 7 bases in the middle. The CDR3 nucleotides read TGTGCCAGCAGCCAAGATGCAGGGAATTCACCCCTCCACTTT. Its translation: CASSQDAGNSPLHF.

As for this clone: The same CDR3 arises from other DNA sequences in this sample as well. The rearrangement uses TRBV5-1 and TRBJ1-2; tentative D call: TRBD1 (6 bases). Germline values: CDR1 SGHRS, CDR2 YFSETQ. This CDR3 comprises 14 residues. Deletions cut 0 bases from V and 5 bases from J, with 11 bases between. The CDR3 spells CASSLARTDYGYTF. As DNA, the CDR3 is TGCGCCAGCAGCTTGGCCAGGACAGATTATGGCTACACCTTC.

V gene TRBV6-6 combines with J gene TRBJ2-1, with TRBD2 identical over 15 bases. V lost 5 bases to trimming and J lost 0 bases; unmatched junction nucleotides: 14. There are 21 residues in the CDR3. Germline values: CDR1 MNHNY, CDR2 SVGAGI (reference sequence). For the CDR3, the DNA is TGTGCCAGCAGTCCCTCTCCGGGACTAGCGGGGGGACAGAGCTCCTACAATGAGCAGTTCTTC. It codes for CASSPSPGLAGGQSSYNEQFF.

This chain uses TRBV4-1 with TRBJ2-1; TRBD2 aligns across 10 bases. Unmatched junction bases numbered 14, after V lost 4 bases and J lost 8 bases. Germline V gene lookup returns CDR1 MGHRA and CDR2 YSYEKL. This CDR3 is 17 amino acids long. CDR3 region: CASSPSGASGGRDEQFF. The CDR3 DNA reads TGCGCCAGCAGCCCCAGCGGCGCTAGCGGGGGTCGGGATGAGCAGTTCTTC.

This clone appeared a few times. The chain employs TRBV7-8 and TRBJ1-1; D not certain. The CDR3 loop spans 15 amino acids. Trimming left V 2 bases short and J 5 bases short, with 15 bases between. CDR1 is SGHVS and CDR2 is FQNEAQ in the germline V gene. The CDR3 nucleotides read TGTGCCAGCAGCTTAAAATATGTGACGGAGACTGAAGCTTTCTTT. Amino acid sequence: CASSLKYVTETEAFF.

The chain is built from TRBV11-2 and TRBJ2-5; a possible D gene is TRBD1 (5 bases). Trimming cost V 5 bases and J 1 base, with 11 bases left between them. This CDR3 spans 14 amino acids. Germline V lookup: CDR1 SGHAT, CDR2 FQNNGV. In DNA form, the CDR3 reads TGTGCCAGCAGCCGTAAGGGGTTCCAAGAGACCCAGTACTTC. Protein: CASSRKGFQETQYF.

This clone was observed a handful of times. This chain links TRBV12-3 or TRBV12-4 with TRBJ2-7; 9 nucleotides align to TRBD1. J lost 5 bases, V lost 4 bases, and 3 bases had no gene match. The CDR3 runs to 13 residues. The CDR3 loop reads CASSSGQGNEQYF. As DNA, the CDR3 is TGTGCCAGCAGTTCCGGACAGGGGAACGAGCAGTACTTC.

The chain is built from TRBV27 and TRBJ2-7; D possibly corresponds to TRBD1 (5 bases). The V end was cut by 8 bases, the J end by 5 bases, with 13 bases between. The CDR3 runs to 12 residues. The germline gives CDR1 MNHEY, CDR2 SMNVEV (reference sequence). The CDR3 is CASGYYRNEQYF. The CDR3 bases are TGTGCCAGCGGGTATTACAGGAACGAGCAGTACTTC.

In DNA form, the CDR3 reads TGTGCCAGCAGCCAAGTAGCGGCTAGCTGGGAGACCCAGTACTTC. Translation: CASSQVAASWETQYF. The gene calls are TRBV3-1 (or the pseudogene TRBV3-2) and TRBJ2-5, with D possibly matching TRBD2 (6 bases). The CDR3 runs to 15 residues. Germline V gene sequence: CDR1 LGHDT, CDR2 YNNKEL (reference sequence). Trimming took off 1 base at V and 5 bases at J, with 14 bases between the two ends.

The V and J genes are TRBV5-6 and TRBJ1-6, with 7 bases fitting TRBD1. Germline CDR1 and CDR2: SGHDT and YYEEEE. CDR3 length: 15 amino acids. Trimming took 6 bases from V and 5 from J; bases not matched to a gene: 8. CDR3 in amino acids: CASTRGRGNNSPLHF. The DNA for the CDR3 is TGTGCCAGCACCCGGGGCAGGGGGAATAATTCACCCCTCCACTTT.

By share, this clone counts as medium-sized (0.01 to 0.1%). V is TRBV13 and J is TRBJ2-2; D perhaps matches TRBD1 (6 bases). V lost 6 bases and J 3 bases, leaving 11 bases between the germline ends. The CDR3 sequence is 14 residues long. The germline CDR1 and CDR2 sequences are PRHDT and FYEKMQ (reference sequence). The CDR3 sequence is CASRSRGDTGELFF. For the CDR3, the DNA is TGTGCCAGCAGAAGCAGGGGTGACACCGGGGAGCTGTTTTTT.

The chain combines TRBV27 with TRBJ2-3; 8 bases are a match to TRBD2. CDR1 and CDR2 (germline): MNHEY, SMNVEV (reference sequence). Trimming took 5 bases from V and 5 from J; bases not matched to a gene: 12. The CDR3 sequence is 16 residues long. The CDR3 region is CASSRSQSGGGDTQYF. The CDR3, as DNA: TGTGCCAGCAGTCGGAGTCAGAGCGGGGGAGGAGATACGCAGTATTTT.

Comment on this clone: Other DNA variants within this sample encode the same CDR3. The rearrangement uses TRBV7-2 and TRBJ2-3, with a possible D match to TRBD2 (5 bases). This CDR3 comprises 13 residues. Germline lookup yields CDR1 SGHTA and CDR2 FQGNSA. Trimming removed 1 base at V and 4 bases at J, with 6 bases between. The CDR3 here is CASSLGGADTQYF. Here the CDR3 DNA reads TGTGCCAGCAGCTTAGGGGGAGCAGATACGCAGTATTTT. Together with reference TRBV7-2 and TRBJ2-3, the CDR3 gives the full variable domain: GAGVSQSPSNKVTEKGKDVELRCDPISGHTALYWYRQSLGQGLEFLIYFQGNSAPDKSGLPSDRFSAERTGGSVSTLTIQRTQQEDSAVYLCASSLGGADTQYFGPGTRLTVL.

For this clone: A junction end diverges from the germline sequence, so it may reflect a read error. The chain recombines TRBV5-1 with TRBJ2-1, with a possible D match to TRBD2 (6 bases). Germline V gene sequence: CDR1 SGHRS, CDR2 YFSETQ. CDR3 size: 15 residues. The CDR3 loop is CASTLTAGGDNEQFF. CDR3 sequence (DNA): TGCGCCAGCACCTTGACCGCTGGCGGGGACAATGAGCAGTTCTTC.

This clone was counted between two and nine times. The V call is TRBV7-9, the J call TRBJ2-2, with D perhaps TRBD1 (5 bases). The germline V gene has CDR1 SEHNR and CDR2 FQNEAQ (reference sequence). The CDR3 loop spans 16 amino acids. V was clipped by 1 base and J by 4 bases, with 13 bases between them. The CDR3 here is CASSLDSRVATGELFF. The CDR3 DNA is TGTGCCAGCAGCTTAGATTCCAGGGTGGCCACCGGGGAGCTGTTTTTT.

The sample holds one count of this clone. V gene TRBV6-5 combines with J gene TRBJ2-2; perhaps TRBD1 as D (6 bases). V shed 6 bases and J shed 2 bases, with 13 bases lying between them. The germline V gene encodes CDR1 MNHEY and CDR2 SVGAGI. The CDR3 is 15 amino acids. This chain's CDR3 is CASSRGQTNTGELFF. Here the CDR3 DNA reads TGTGCCAGCAGCCGAGGACAGACAAACACCGGGGAGCTGTTTTTT.

V usage is TRBV9 and J usage is TRBJ2-5; 8 nucleotides line up with TRBD1. J was trimmed by 5 bases and V by 3 bases; bases with no gene match: 6. This CDR3 is built from 14 residues. Germline V CDR1 and CDR2: SGDLS, YYNGEE. The CDR3 region has the DNA TGTGCCAGCAGCGCTAGACAGGGGATGGAGACCCAGTACTTC. Translating gives CASSARQGMETQYF.

The CDR3: CASSLSTSGGQETQYF. The CDR3 region has the DNA TGTGCCAGCAGCCTCTCGACTAGCGGGGGCCAAGAGACCCAGTACTTC. The V gene is TRBV7-3, the J gene TRBJ2-5; the match to TRBD2 covers 12 bases. Germline V gives CDR1 SGHTA, CDR2 FQGTGA. The junction had 5 bases not matched to a gene; V was cut back by 5 bases and J by 1 base. There are 16 residues in the CDR3.

The chain is built from TRBV30 and TRBJ2-7; possible D gene TRBD1, 7 bases. Trimming shortened V by 0 bases and J by 0 bases, and 24 bases separated the two germline ends. Germline V gives CDR1 GTSNPN, CDR2 SVGIG (reference sequence). The CDR3 is 19 residues long. Here the CDR3 DNA reads TGTGCCTGGAGTGTTCAGGGGGGTTTCCTCCGATCCAGCTCCTACGAGCAGTACTTC. Protein sequence: CAWSVQGGFLRSSSYEQYF.

The chain couples TRBV25-1 to TRBJ1-1; unclear D gene. Between the trimmed V and J ends, which lost 3 bases and 2 bases, there was a span of 7 bases. The CDR3 is 13 residues long. Germline values: CDR1 MGHDK, CDR2 SYGVNS. CDR3 nucleotides: TGTGCCAGCAGTGACAGGATCAACACTGAAGCTTTCTTT. It translates to CASSDRINTEAFF.

The chain joins TRBV19 to TRBJ1-4; 8 bases line up with TRBD1. Germline loops: CDR1 LNHDA, CDR2 SQIVND (reference sequence). The CDR3 length is 15 residues. V lost 5 bases, J lost 7 bases, and 9 bases stayed unmatched. The CDR3 DNA reads as TGTGCCAGTAGTCCCGGACAGGGCAATACTGAAAAACTGTTTTTT. This encodes CASSPGQGNTEKLFF.

There are a few counts of this clone. The genes are TRBV7-3 and TRBJ2-2; D unresolved. The CDR3 is 15 amino acids. From germline, CDR1 is SGHTA and CDR2 FQGTGA. V gave up 5 bases and J gave up 1 base, with 11 bases separating them. The CDR3 protein is CASSPNSLNTGELFF. CDR3 coding DNA: TGTGCCAGCAGCCCTAATAGTCTGAACACCGGGGAGCTGTTTTTT.

This clone has just a few counts. The CDR3 is CASSWSLYSNQPQHF. CDR3 nucleotides: TGTGCCAGTAGTTGGTCACTGTATAGCAATCAGCCCCAGCATTTT. J is TRBJ1-5 and V is TRBV19; no clear D gene. Trimming shortened V by 5 bases and J by 0 bases, and 11 bases separated the two germline ends. Germline CDR1 is LNHDA and CDR2 is SQIVND (reference sequence). CDR3 length: 15 amino acids.